This is a list of T cell receptor beta chains from one sample in a study of cytomegalovirus exposure and HLA in healthy donors. Libraries were prepared by immunoSEQ multiplex PCR; TCRdb keeps only in-frame clonotypes and omits some of them. The data contain some 110,000 clones, roughly 82% of them singletons. Sequencing was done on a sample of PBMCs. All receptors derive from a woman between 45 and 65 years old in good health and CMV-seropositive. Both conserved end residues are part of each CDR3. A D gene is named only where the DNA matches it firmly. The size entry is marked missing in some rows and otherwise reads once, few, many or a size class.

.	TRBJ2-7	TRBV9	.	TGTGCCAGCTCGTCGGGGACTGGCTACGAGCAGTACTTC	CASSSGTGYEQYF
TRBD1	TRBJ2-5	TRBV19	.	TGTGCCAGTAGTGTACAGGGGGCTCAAGAGACCCAGTACTTC	CASSVQGAQETQYF
.	TRBJ1-5	TRBV4-1	.	TGCGCCAGCAGCCAAGGGCGGGGGGGCGCGGGCAATCAGCCCCAGCATTTT	CASSQGRGGAGNQPQHF
TRBD1	TRBJ2-1	TRBV27	few	TGTGCCAGCATGACAACCGGGACAGGGTTCCCTGAGCAGTTCTTC	CASMTTGTGFPEQFF
.	TRBJ1-1	TRBV5-1	few	TGCGCCAGCGCCTTGGTATCTAACACTGAAGCTTTCTTT	CASALVSNTEAFF
TRBD1	TRBJ2-7	TRBV25-1	.	TGTGCCAGCAGGCCTCCGGGACAGCCTTACTACGAGCAGTACTTC	CASRPPGQPYYEQYF
.	TRBJ2-7	TRBV2	.	TGTGCCAGCAGGCTGGGGAGGTACGAGCAGTACTTC	CASRLGRYEQYF
.	TRBJ1-4	TRBV5-1	.	TGCGCCAGCAGCTTGGCGGCAGGGAGGATTGATGAAAAACTGTTTTTT	CASSLAAGRIDEKLFF
TRBD2	TRBJ2-5	TRBV7-9	.	TGTGCCAGCAGCCCTCTGCGGCGGGAGCAGTACTTC	CASSPLRREQYF
TRBD1	TRBJ1-2	TRBV4-3	.	TGCGCCAGCAGCCAAGATTGGCAGGGGGGCTATGGCTACACCTTC	CASSQDWQGGYGYTF
.	TRBJ1-2	TRBV30	.	TGTGCCTGGAGTGTAGTGACAGCCTATGGCTACACCTTC	CAWSVVTAYGYTF
.	TRBJ1-1	TRBV7-9	.	TGTGCCAGCAGCTCAACGGGGGGGGCAGAGACTGAAGCTTTCTTT	CASSSTGGAETEAFF
.	TRBJ2-5	TRBV2	.	TGTGCCAGCAGGCAGGGATCGCAAGAGACCCAGTACTTC	CASRQGSQETQYF
TRBD1	TRBJ2-7	TRBV2	.	TGTGCCAGCACTCGGGACAGGGTCTCCTACGAGCAGTACTTC	CASTRDRVSYEQYF
TRBD1	TRBJ2-7	TRBV5-5	.	TGTGCCAGCAGCTCTCAGACAGGGATGGGATCCTACGAGCAGTACTTC	CASSSQTGMGSYEQYF
TRBD2	TRBJ2-3	TRBV7-9	.	TGTGCCAGCAGCTCGCCACTAGCGGGGGCCTCAGATACGCAGTATTTT	CASSSPLAGASDTQYF
TRBD2	TRBJ2-2	TRBV7-3	.	TGTGCCAGCAGCTCAGGACTAGCGGGTACTACCGGGGAGCTGTTTTTT	CASSSGLAGTTGELFF
TRBD2	TRBJ2-1	TRBV11-3	.	TGTGCCAGCAGCTTTCGGACTAGCGGGGGGGCGAAATTAAGTGAGCAGTTCTTC	CASSFRTSGGAKLSEQFF
TRBD1	TRBJ1-1	TRBV9	few	TGTGCCAGCAGCGTAGCGGGACAGGAGGACATGAACACTGAAGCTTTCTTT	CASSVAGQEDMNTEAFF
.	TRBJ1-3	TRBV7-3	.	TGTGCCAGCAGCCAGAACGGGGGGGGCTCTGGAAACACCATATATTTT	CASSQNGGGSGNTIYF
TRBD1	TRBJ2-2	TRBV19	.	TGTGCCAGTAGTACCGGACAGGGGGACACCGGGGAGCTGTTTTTT	CASSTGQGDTGELFF
.	TRBJ1-6	TRBV5-4	.	TGTGCCAGCAGCTTGCGGGATTATAATTCACCCCTCCACTTT	CASSLRDYNSPLHF
.	TRBJ1-1	TRBV6-1	.	TGTGCCAGCAGTGAAGCCCCACAGAAGAACACTGAAGCTTTCTTT	CASSEAPQKNTEAFF
TRBD1	TRBJ1-5	TRBV4-1	.	TGCGCCAGCAGCCAAGACCAGGGGGCTGTTGAGCCCCAGCATTTT	CASSQDQGAVEPQHF
.	TRBJ1-3	TRBV18	.	TGTGCCAGCTCACCACGATCAGGCTCTGGAAACACCATATATTTT	CASSPRSGSGNTIYF
TRBD1	TRBJ1-4	TRBV7-8	.	TGTGCCAGCAGCAGACAGGGAGCGAGTATCAATGAAAAACTGTTTTTT	CASSRQGASINEKLFF
.	TRBJ2-7	TRBV11-2	few	TGTGCCAGCAGGGGCCGTTTTGACGAGCAGTACTTC	CASRGRFDEQYF
TRBD1	TRBJ2-5	TRBV5-1	.	TGCGCCAGCAGCCCTACGACGGGACAGGGTGGAGAGACCCAGTACTTC	CASSPTTGQGGETQYF
TRBD1	TRBJ1-1	TRBV7-7	.	TGTGCCAGCAGCTTAGGACAGGGAACCGAAGCTTTCTTT	CASSLGQGTEAFF
.	TRBJ1-3	TRBV15	.	TGTGCCACCAGCGAGCATACAGGTTTCTCTGGAAACACCATATATTTT	CATSEHTGFSGNTIYF
TRBD2	TRBJ2-2	TRBV7-3	.	TGTGCCAGCAGCTTAATCAGCGGGGGGGGTGCCGGGGAGCTGTTTTTT	CASSLISGGGAGELFF
TRBD2	TRBJ2-3	TRBV19	.	TGTGCCAGTAGTAGGGGACTAGCGGGGGCCCGACGGGGTACAGATACGCAGTATTTT	CASSRGLAGARRGTDTQYF
.	TRBJ2-7	TRBV7-2	.	TGTGCCAGCAGCTTAGGGCCCATGTACGAGCAGTACTTC	CASSLGPMYEQYF
TRBD2	TRBJ2-1	TRBV7-6	.	TGTGCCAGCAGCTTGACTAGCGGGGGTAGGTCCTACAATGAGCAGTTCTTC	CASSLTSGGRSYNEQFF
TRBD1	TRBJ1-5	TRBV19	.	TGTGCCAGTAGTGCCCTGACAGGGTTCTGGCATTTT	CASSALTGFWHF
.	TRBJ2-7	TRBV29-1	.	TGCAGCGTTGTAGAGACAGTCTCCTACGAGCAGTACTTC	CSVVETVSYEQYF
.	TRBJ2-1	TRBV5-1	few	TGCGCCAGCGGACTCTATCCAGGGGACAATGAGCAGTTCTTC	CASGLYPGDNEQFF
.	TRBJ2-4	TRBV10-2	.	TGCGCCAGCAGTGAGAGAGCATTTTCCATAGCCAAAAACATTCAGTACTTC	CASSERAFSIAKNIQYF
TRBD1	TRBJ1-1	TRBV29-1	.	TGCAGCGTCCAGGGACAGGTGAACACTGAAGCTTTCTTT	CSVQGQVNTEAFF
.	TRBJ1-2	TRBV27	.	TGTGCCACTTGGAAGACGAACAGCTATGGCTACACCTTC	CATWKTNSYGYTF
.	TRBJ1-5	TRBV6-5	.	TGTGCCAGCAGTTACGGGCAGGGCAGAAATCAGCCCCAGCATTTT	CASSYGQGRNQPQHF
.	TRBJ2-5	TRBV27	.	TGTGCCAGCAGTCCCTGGGCTGGAGAGACCCAGTACTTC	CASSPWAGETQYF
TRBD2	TRBJ2-7	TRBV7-2	.	TGTGCCAGCAGCATCCCCGCCGGGACTAGTCTCACCTCACAAGGAGAGCAGTACTTC	CASSIPAGTSLTSQGEQYF
.	TRBJ2-4	TRBV6-5	.	TGTGCCAGCAGTTTAGGAGGGGCCGGGAACATTCAGTACTTC	CASSLGGAGNIQYF
TRBD2	TRBJ2-1	TRBV11-2	.	TGTGCCAGCAGCACTAGCGGGGGGGCCTATGAGCAGTTCTTC	CASSTSGGAYEQFF
TRBD2	TRBJ2-1	TRBV5-4	.	TGTGCCAGCAGCTGGGATCTAGCGGGGGGGGCCTACAATGAGCAGTTCTTC	CASSWDLAGGAYNEQFF
.	TRBJ2-2	TRBV5-6	few	TGTGCCAGCAGCAGGACAGCACTCAGCCGGGAGCTGTTTTTT	CASSRTALSRELFF
.	TRBJ2-2	TRBV5-4	few	TGTGCCAGCAGCTTTTTTCCCCGGGGTAACACCGGGGAGCTGTTTTTT	CASSFFPRGNTGELFF
TRBD2	TRBJ2-1	TRBV10-2	.	TGCGCCACGGGGCGGGGGGGCTACAATGAGCAGTTCTTC	CATGRGGYNEQFF
.	TRBJ1-4	TRBV4-2	.	TGTGCCAGCAGCCAAGTAGGAGGGTATTCCACTAATGAAAAACTGTTTTTT	CASSQVGGYSTNEKLFF
.	TRBJ1-6	TRBV10-3	.	TGTGCCATCGCTTTGGGCGGGGAAAATTCACCCCTCCACTTT	CAIALGGENSPLHF
.	TRBJ2-7	TRBV19	.	TGTGCCAGTAGTATCGGGTCTTCAACCGAGCAGTACTTC	CASSIGSSTEQYF
TRBD2	TRBJ2-7	TRBV6-4	.	TGTGCCAGCAGTAGTTTCGCGGGGGGAGCCTTGAGCGAGCAGTACTTC	CASSSFAGGALSEQYF
.	TRBJ1-4	TRBV30	.	TGTGCCTGGAGTGTACGAGGTTCGATCGGGGAAAAACTGTTTTTT	CAWSVRGSIGEKLFF
.	TRBJ1-2	TRBV7-3	.	TGTGCCAGCAGCCCTTCAGGGGTTGGGGGCTATGGCTACACCTTC	CASSPSGVGGYGYTF
TRBD1	TRBJ2-3	TRBV19	.	TGTGCCAGTAGTAGACAGGGGGCCCCAGATACGCAGTATTTT	CASSRQGAPDTQYF
TRBD2	TRBJ2-1	TRBV7-9	.	TGTGCCAGCAGCCTCCGGGGGGGCAACAATGAGCAGTTCTTC	CASSLRGGNNEQFF